This T cell receptor beta chain was recorded in a study of cytomegalovirus exposure and HLA in healthy donors. PCR employed 60 Vbeta and 13 Jbeta primers. The method was immunoSEQ multiplex PCR; TCRdb's version includes in-frame clones alone and lacks a portion of them. The table lists roughly 200,000 clones, more than 65% of them singletons, with over 1.5% in the top ten. Overall study results and limits: The likely explanation for a cluster of highly shared sequence variants was sequencing artifact. Analyses of presence and absence presupposed an approximately uniform sequencing depth across donors. Immune exposure information available was restricted to CMV serostatus.

Comment on this clone: The antigen remains unidentified.

Trimming took 0 bases from V and 9 from J; bases not matched to a gene: 2. Germline V CDR1 and CDR2: WNHNN, SYGVQD (reference sequence). The CDR3 contains 15 residues. The TCR sequence derives from a girl aged 10 to 17 in good health and CMV-seropositive. The V call is TRBV10-1, the J call TRBJ2-1, with 13 bases lining up with TRBD2. Sequencing was carried out using PBMCs. The CDR3 sequence is CASSESGLAGVEQFF. The DNA for the CDR3 is TGCGCCAGCAGTGAGTCCGGACTAGCGGGGGTTGAGCAGTTCTTC.